This record concerns one TCR beta chain sequence. The antigen this receptor binds is unknown. Nothing much larger sits one base from this clone, and base qualities are not available. The data were taken from a study of blood T cell repertoires in COVID-19 (dated by TCRdb to about 2020). For context, the study as a whole: Collaborator samples came from the United States, Italy and Spain and covered acute and convalescent phases of COVID-19. The material from the prospective study consisted of cDNA or gDNA derived from T cells, B-cell-depleted T cells, or PBMCs. Subjects who had been exposed to COVID-19, were actively infected with it, or had recovered from it provided the deeply sampled blood TCRbeta repertoires that made up the dataset. A freely available public database, intended as a resource for researchers studying the immune response to SARS-CoV-2, is where the repertoires were released. The samples were drawn from the first 160 participants of the ongoing ImmuneRACE study and from 1,200 or so subjects provided by 6 global collaborators. Sample metadata almost always included a de-identified subject ID, COVID-19 status, age in years and sex. Where HLA class I and class II types were available, the types were taken from metadata supplied by the sample provider, not from assay-based typing. Points the paper makes about the study in general: How much clinical and demographic metadata was included differed by source and by participant, and the metadata was provided uncurated.

Whole blood was collected in K2EDTA tubes by collaborating institutions according to the institutions' own protocols. For TCRbeta analysis, collaborator samples were shipped as frozen whole blood, as isolated PBMCs, or as DNA extracted from either sample type. The immunoSEQ Assay, a bias-controlled multiplex PCR, was used to amplify TCRbeta CDR3 regions from genomic DNA. Turning to the authors' computational methods: Nucleated cell counts per sample were estimated from amplification of reference gene primers within the assay. Sequence reads were collapsed and filtered to measure the absolute abundance of every unique TCRbeta CDR3 rearrangement. For each sample, productive Simpson clonality was calculated by taking the square root of Simpson's diversity index across productive rearrangements. The clones in this table, taken by TCRdb from immuneACCESS, are in-frame only. Not every clone is retained; where verified, under half of the shortfall comes from an unresolved V gene, and the cause of the rest is unknown. Clone size and the V and J calls come from that table; the DNA yielded D and trimming. The sample table contains around 100,000 clones; only one count was recorded for roughly 92% of them. The top ten constitute approximately 5.8% of the sample.

The germline V gene gives CDR1 as SQVTM and CDR2 as ANQGSEA. Reading from cysteine to phenylalanine, the CDR3 counts 16 amino acids. CDR3 DNA only is kept here, 48 bases in frame from base 1. Trimming removed 7 bases from V and 0 bases from J, leaving 18 bases between the germline ends. Material for sequencing was peripheral blood. The TCR comes from a man over 45 with active COVID-19. The chain joins TRBV29-1 to TRBJ1-4; confidence is insufficient to name the D gene. The sequenced DNA is TGCAGCGCCTCTAAAGGTTTTGGAGCAACTAATGAAAAACTGTTTTTT. Its translation is CSASKGFGATNEKLFF.